Each of the 10 T cell receptor beta chains below was sequenced from the same sample in a study of T-cell reconstitution after alpha-beta-depleted transplantation in children. TCRbeta library preparation incorporated unique molecular identifiers. MiXCR, applied by TCRdb to the PCR reads, yields one record per CDR3 protein. The sample consists of 90,000 to 100,000 distinct CDR3 sequences, under 25% of them appearing once. The specimen was PBMCs, collected before TCRalphabeta/CD19-depleted stem cell transplant. The receptors were gathered from a boy between 2 and 15 years old with acute lymphoblastic leukemia, due to receive a stem cell transplant.

Only a few counts were recorded for this clonotype. The V call is TRBV30, the J call TRBJ2-7, with D possibly matching TRBD1 (6 bases). The CDR3 sequence is 13 residues long. In germline, CDR1 is GTSNPN, CDR2 SVGIG (reference sequence). Trimming took off 7 bases at V and 2 bases at J, with 15 bases between the two ends. The chain's CDR3 is CASNRDITYEQYF. The DNA of the CDR3 is TGTGCCTCTAACCGGGACATAACCTACGAGCAGTACTTC.

The rearrangement uses TRBV14 and TRBJ2-1; D unresolved. From germline, CDR1 is SGHDN and CDR2 FVKESK. Trimming stripped 4 bases from V and 7 bases from J, with 8 bases between. This CDR3 comprises 12 residues. In nucleotides, the CDR3 is TGTGCCAGCAGCCGCCGAACGAATGAGCAGTTCTTC. As protein: CASSRRTNEQFF.

This clonotype has a handful of counts. The V call is TRBV20-1, the J call TRBJ2-1; D gene ambiguous. This CDR3 is built from 10 residues. The germline V gene encodes CDR1 DFQATT and CDR2 SNEGSKA (reference sequence). The V end was cut by 7 bases, the J end by 5 bases, with 6 bases between. This CDR3 reads CSEVNNEQFF. CDR3 nucleotides: TGCAGTGAGGTAAACAATGAGCAGTTCTTC.

This rearrangement joins TRBV29-1 to TRBJ2-1; 11 bases fit TRBD2. There are 17 residues in the CDR3. Germline loops: CDR1 SQVTM, CDR2 ANQGSEA. V lost 6 bases, J lost 5 bases, and 15 bases stayed unmatched. CDR3 sequence reads: CSVAGLAGPVENNEQFF. CDR3 nucleotides: TGCAGCGTGGCTGGACTAGCGGGCCCAGTGGAAAACAATGAGCAGTTCTTC.

This clonotype showed up many times. V usage is TRBV6-2 or TRBV6-3 and J usage is TRBJ2-1, with TRBD2 identical over 9 bases. The CDR3 consists of 14 residues. Germline lookup yields CDR1 MNHEY and CDR2 SVGEGT. With V trimmed by 4 bases and J by 9 bases, 7 bases remained unmatched. This CDR3 is CASSSYSGRGEQFF. The CDR3 DNA reads TGTGCCAGCAGTTCCTATAGCGGGAGAGGTGAGCAGTTCTTC.

With regard to this clonotype: A much more abundant neighbour one base away suggests this may be a read error. The rearrangement uses TRBV6-2 or TRBV6-3 and TRBJ2-3, with D perhaps TRBD2 (6 bases). Germline values: CDR1 MNHEY, CDR2 SVGEGT. The CDR3 runs 14 residues. V lost 2 bases to trimming and J lost 2 bases, with 8 bases between them. The CDR3 reads CASSYGGATDTQYF. CDR3 DNA sequence: TGTGCCAGCAGTTACGGAGGGGCCACAGATACGCAGTATTTT.

The chain links TRBV20-1 to TRBJ2-5, with 10 bases identical to TRBD1. V shed 6 bases, J shed 9 bases, and the junction held 4 bases outside the gene matches. The germline V gene encodes CDR1 DFQATT and CDR2 SNEGSKA (reference sequence). This CDR3 region has 11 residues. For the CDR3, the DNA is TGCAGTGCACAGACAGGGGGCGCCCAGTACTTC. The encoded protein is CSAQTGGAQYF.

This clonotype appeared once. This may arise from a read error, as a much more abundant clone is one base away. The chain combines TRBV5-1 with TRBJ2-1; 10 bases are a match to TRBD2. This CDR3 spans 14 amino acids. The V gene's germline CDR1 is SGHRS and CDR2 YFSETQ. CDR3 nucleotide sequence: TGCGCCAGCAGCAGGACTAGCGGAGGCTATGAGCATTTCTTC. It yields the protein CASSRTSGGYEHFF.

Only a few counts were recorded for this clonotype. The gene calls are TRBV20-1 and TRBJ2-1, with D possibly being TRBD2 (6 bases). Germline-derived CDR1 and CDR2 are DFQATT and SNEGSKA (reference sequence). Trimming took 0 bases from V and 2 from J, leaving 14 bases between them. The CDR3 consists of 16 residues. The CDR3 loop is CSARDPAEGPYNEQFF. Written as DNA, the CDR3 is TGCAGTGCTAGAGATCCAGCGGAGGGGCCCTACAATGAGCAGTTCTTC.

V and J are TRBV7-2 and TRBJ2-7, with D unresolved. CDR1 and CDR2 (germline): SGHTA, FQGNSA. The CDR3 totals 14 residues. Trimming removed 2 bases at V and 3 bases at J, with 11 bases between. The CDR3 bases are TGTGCCAGCAGCTTATACGTGAGATACTACGAGCAGTACTTC. Its protein product is CASSLYVRYYEQYF. Supplemented by reference TRBV7-2 and TRBJ2-7, the full variable domain reads GAGVSQSPSNKVTEKGKDVELRCDPISGHTALYWYRQSLGQGLEFLIYFQGNSAPDKSGLPSDRFSAERTGGSVSTLTIQRTQQEDSAVYLCASSLYVRYYEQYFGPGTRLTVT.